Below, 21 T cell receptor beta chains from the same sample are listed, as sequenced in a study of metastatic and nonmetastatic thyroid tumors. Thyroid surgery was preceded by no treatment in any patient. Via MiXCR, TCRdb re-called the PCR reads. The sample carries around 26,000 clones, approximately 20% recorded once. Sequenced input: adjacent normal tissue. These receptors came from a female donor with papillary thyroid cancer or a benign thyroid nodule (not recorded which). Some clones in this sample may be carry-over from other donors' samples.

Notes on this clone: This may stem from a read error, because a much larger clone lies one nucleotide away. The identical CDR3 is also encoded by other nucleotide sequences in the sample. The gene calls are TRBV20-1 and TRBJ1-5; TRBD1 aligns across 8 bases. Germline-derived CDR1 and CDR2 are DFQATT and SNEGSKA (reference sequence). This CDR3 has 14 amino acids. In nucleotides, the CDR3 is TGCAGTGCTAGAAAGGACAGGGCTGATCAGCCCCAGCACTTT. This sequence encodes CSARKDRADQPQHF.

As regards this clone: This sequence may be a read error, since a much larger clone differs from it by one base. A read error is likely, as this CDR3 ends without the conserved phenylalanine or tryptophan. This chain joins TRBV30 and TRBJ1-1; 7 bases are a match to TRBD1. The CDR3 loop spans 15 amino acids. The V segment lost 3 bases and the J segment 3 bases; nucleotides outside the gene matches: 10. Germline values: CDR1 GTSNPN, CDR2 SVGIG (reference sequence). The CDR3 nucleotides are TGTGCCTGGAGCCTACCCGGGACAGAATACACTGAAGCTTTCCTT. It specifies CAWSLPGTEYTEAFL.

This clone occurred many times. The V gene is TRBV6-2 or TRBV6-3, the J gene TRBJ2-1; 8 positions match TRBD2. Germline CDR1 is MNHEY and CDR2 is SVGEGT. The CDR3 is 14 residues long. V lost 11 bases to trimming and J lost 9 bases; unmatched junction nucleotides: 15. The CDR3 spells CASQVASGLSEQFF. In nucleotides, the CDR3 is TGTGCCTCTCAGGTCGCTAGCGGGCTTAGTGAGCAGTTCTTC.

The chain is built from TRBV30 and TRBJ2-1; 13 bases agree with TRBD2. V shed 3 bases and J 8 bases; nucleotides not matched to a gene: 10. The germline gives CDR1 GTSNPN, CDR2 SVGIG (reference sequence). The CDR3 spans 16 residues. The CDR3 loop is CAWSRGGLAGLDEQFF. DNA for the CDR3: TGTGCCTGGAGCAGGGGGGGACTAGCGGGATTGGATGAGCAGTTCTTC.

The V and J genes are TRBV6-5 and TRBJ1-5, with D possibly being TRBD1 (5 bases). Deletions cut 4 bases from V and 5 bases from J, with 15 bases between. Per germline, CDR1 MNHEY and CDR2 SVGAGI. The CDR3 consists of 15 residues. The CDR3 loop reads CASSLTGREYQPQHF. The CDR3 DNA reads as TGTGCCAGCAGTTTAACAGGCCGGGAATATCAGCCCCAGCATTTT.

The chain links TRBV28 to TRBJ2-7; D remains ambiguous. V was cut by 5 bases and J by 4 bases, with 21 bases left in between. This CDR3 region has 16 residues. Germline V gives CDR1 MDHEN, CDR2 SYDVKM. CDR3 DNA sequence: TGTGCCAGCAGTCCCCCCAACGGCTCGAGCTCTTACGAGCAGTACTTC. Amino acid sequence: CASSPPNGSSSYEQYF.

This clone was counted many times. The J gene is TRBJ2-1, the V gene TRBV7-3; 10 nucleotides align to TRBD1. Germline V lookup: CDR1 SGHTA, CDR2 FQGTGA. V was pared by 5 bases and J by 9 bases, with 10 bases of the junction left unmatched. The CDR3 consists of 15 residues. CDR3 bases: TGTGCCAGCAGCCCGAGACAGGGGGCGCGAGGTGAGCAGTTCTTC. This encodes CASSPRQGARGEQFF.

Concerning this clone itself: The germline gene is not matched at one end of the junction; a read error may be the cause. This rearrangement joins TRBV20-1 to TRBJ2-7, with a possible D match to TRBD2 (6 bases). The CDR3 contains 16 residues. The germline gives CDR1 DFQATT, CDR2 SNEGSKA (reference sequence). The CDR3 region has the DNA TGCAGTGCTCCGGTCATGGAGGGACGGGGCTCCTGCGAGCAGTACTTC. Its protein product is CSAPVMEGRGSCEQYF.

In this sample, this clone turned up many times. CDR3 amino acids: CASSPGPVTDTQYF. The CDR3 DNA sequence: TGTGCCAGCAGCCCTGGACCGGTCACAGATACGCAGTATTTT. V usage is TRBV7-8 and J usage is TRBJ2-3; the D is unclear. V was shortened by 5 bases and J by 2 bases, with 11 bases between the two germline ends. The CDR3 is made up of 14 amino acids. CDR1 and CDR2 (germline): SGHVS, FQNEAQ.

This clone was observed a handful of times. The DNA for the CDR3 is TGTGCCAGCAGTTACTCAGTAGGGGTTCAGCAACAGCATTTT. Translating gives CASSYSVGVQQQHF. V and J are TRBV6-7 and TRBJ1-5; D possibly corresponds to TRBD1 (5 bases). TRBV6-7 is recorded as an ORF, its role being uncertain. V shed 0 bases and J shed 13 bases, with 16 bases lying between them. This CDR3 contains 14 residues.

At least ten counts were recorded for this clone. Sequence at one end of the junction differs from germline and may be a read error. The identical CDR3 is also encoded by other nucleotide sequences in the sample. The chain recombines TRBV10-2 with TRBJ2-2; 8 nucleotides agree with TRBD1. The CDR3 sequence is 14 residues long. Germline CDR1 is WSHSY and CDR2 is SAAADI. The CDR3 loop is CASMRTGNTGELFF. Here the CDR3 DNA reads TGCGCCAGCATGAGGACAGGGAACACCGGGGAGCTGTTCTTT.

This clone was seen a single time. The chain couples TRBV20-1 to TRBJ2-7, with 7 bases fitting TRBD1. Losses at the gene ends were 0 bases for V and 7 bases for J; bases not matched to a gene: 9. The germline CDR1 and CDR2 sequences are DFQATT and SNEGSKA (reference sequence). The CDR3 has 14 amino acids. CDR3 DNA: TGCAGTGCTAGAGAAGGGACAGCGAAAGAGGAGCAGTACTTC. Translation gives CSAREGTAKEEQYF.

The chain carries TRBV6-1 and TRBJ2-7; a possible D gene is TRBD2 (5 bases). Trimming removed 6 bases from V and 2 bases from J, with 14 bases in between. The germline gives CDR1 MNHNS, CDR2 SASEGT. The length of the CDR3 is 14 residues. This CDR3 is CASRKNPGTYEQYF. The CDR3 nucleotides are TGTGCCAGCAGGAAGAATCCGGGGACCTACGAGCAGTACTTC.

This clone was counted only a few times. Being one base from a much bigger clone, this may be a read error. The DNA for the CDR3 is TGTGCCAGTAGTATTTATGGTAGCGTGATTTCCGGGGAGCTGTTTTTT. Amino acid sequence: CASSIYGSVISGELFF. The chain links TRBV19 to TRBJ2-2, with TRBD2 as a possible D gene (5 bases). The CDR3 contains 16 residues. V was pared by 3 bases and J by 6 bases, with 17 bases between. CDR1 and CDR2 from the germline V gene are LNHDA and SQIVND (reference sequence).

This clone came up many times. This chain uses TRBV11-3 with TRBJ2-3; no definite D call. This CDR3 is 12 amino acids long. CDR1 SGHNT and CDR2 YENEEA come from the germline V gene. Between the trimmed V and J ends, which lost 5 bases and 7 bases, there was a span of 10 bases. CDR3 coding DNA: TGTGCCAGCAGCCCGGTTAGCTATACGCAGTATTTT. Its protein product is CASSPVSYTQYF.

This clone was counted between two and nine times. Possible read error: a much larger clone is one base away. This chain connects TRBV7-9 to TRBJ2-5, with D possibly being TRBD1 or TRBD2 (5 bases each). Looked up from germline, CDR1 is SEHNR and CDR2 is FQNEAQ (reference sequence). CDR3 size: 14 residues. CDR3 residues: CASSPQGLGETKYF. For the CDR3, the DNA is TGTGCCAGCAGCCCACAAGGGTTAGGGGAGACCAAGTACTTC.

This clone was detected ten times or more. The V and J genes are TRBV10-1 and TRBJ2-2, with 7 nucleotides matching TRBD1. The germline gives CDR1 WNHNN, CDR2 SYGVQD (reference sequence). There are 16 residues in the CDR3. V lost 5 bases to trimming and J lost 0 bases; unmatched junction nucleotides: 6. The CDR3 spells CASSPTGQANTGELFF. CDR3 bases: TGCGCCAGCAGTCCGACTGGACAGGCGAACACCGGGGAGCTGTTTTTT.

This clone was seen ten or more times. The chain couples TRBV7-9 to TRBJ2-1, with D tentatively TRBD2 (5 bases). Germline CDR1 reads SEHNR; CDR2 reads FQNEAQ (reference sequence). Trimming removed 5 bases from V and 4 bases from J, with 12 bases in between. The CDR3 consists of 14 residues. Here the CDR3 reads CASSESPGYNEQFF. In nucleotides, the CDR3 is TGTGCCAGCAGCGAGTCCCCGGGATACAATGAGCAGTTCTTC.

Worth noting for this clone: At one boundary the junction diverges from the germline segment, which might be a read error. The rearrangement joins TRBV4-2 to TRBJ1-6, with no clear D. CDR3 length: 16 amino acids. Germline loops: CDR1 LGHNA, CDR2 YNFKEQ. CDR3: CASSQAMVSYNSPIHF. CDR3 nucleotide sequence: TGTGCCAGCAGCCAAGCCATGGTGTCCTATAATTCACCCATCCACTTT.

Ten or more counts support this clone. J is TRBJ2-7 and V is TRBV5-6; 8 nucleotides agree with TRBD2. The CDR3 totals 16 residues. The germline V gene has CDR1 SGHDT and CDR2 YYEEEE. Trimming took 2 bases from V and 4 from J; bases not matched to a gene: 11. The CDR3 protein is CASSFSSGTRKYEQYF. CDR3 bases: TGTGCCAGCAGCTTCAGTTCCGGGACTAGAAAGTACGAGCAGTACTTC.

This clone was picked up many times. The gene calls are TRBV18 and TRBJ1-5, with D possibly matching TRBD1 (5 bases). The CDR3 has 18 residues. From germline, CDR1 is KGHSH and CDR2 LQKENI. Trimming stripped 0 bases from V and 0 bases from J, with 15 bases between. This CDR3 reads CASSPPVRAGNSNQPQHF. CDR3 in DNA: TGTGCCAGCTCACCACCGGTCAGGGCCGGGAATAGCAATCAGCCCCAGCATTTT.